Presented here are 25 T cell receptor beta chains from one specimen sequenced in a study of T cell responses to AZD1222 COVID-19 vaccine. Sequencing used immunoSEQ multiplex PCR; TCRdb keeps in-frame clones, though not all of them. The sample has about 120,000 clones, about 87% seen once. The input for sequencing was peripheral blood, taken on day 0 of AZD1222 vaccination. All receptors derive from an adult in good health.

Written as DNA, the CDR3 is TGTGCCAGTAGTATCTCATCCCCTCAGGGAGGGGGACAAGAGACCCAGTACTTC. Translating gives CASSISSPQGGGQETQYF. The chain links TRBV19 to TRBJ2-5; weak D call: TRBD2 (7 bases). Germline V CDR1 and CDR2: LNHDA, SQIVND (reference sequence). The CDR3 extends over 18 amino acids. V lost 3 bases to trimming and J lost 2 bases, with 22 bases between them.

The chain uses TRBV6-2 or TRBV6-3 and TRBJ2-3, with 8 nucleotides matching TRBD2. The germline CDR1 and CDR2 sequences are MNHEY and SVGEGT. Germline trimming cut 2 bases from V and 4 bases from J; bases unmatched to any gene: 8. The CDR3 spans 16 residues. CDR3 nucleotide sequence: TGTGCCAGCAGTTACCGGAGCGGGGGCGTCGCAGATACGCAGTATTTT. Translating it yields CASSYRSGGVADTQYF.

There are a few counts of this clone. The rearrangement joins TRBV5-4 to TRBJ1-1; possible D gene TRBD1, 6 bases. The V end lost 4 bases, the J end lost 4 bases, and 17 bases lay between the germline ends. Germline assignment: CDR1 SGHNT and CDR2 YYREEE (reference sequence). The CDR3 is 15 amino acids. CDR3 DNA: TGTGCCAGCAGCGGTGGACAGTTCAGGACCACTGAAGCTTTCTTT. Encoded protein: CASSGGQFRTTEAFF. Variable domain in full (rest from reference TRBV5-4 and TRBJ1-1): ETGVTQSPTHLIKTRGQQVTLRCSSQSGHNTVSWYQQALGQGPQFIFQYYREEENGRGNFPPRFSGLQFPNYSSELNVNALELDDSALYLCASSGGQFRTTEAFFGQGTRLTVV.

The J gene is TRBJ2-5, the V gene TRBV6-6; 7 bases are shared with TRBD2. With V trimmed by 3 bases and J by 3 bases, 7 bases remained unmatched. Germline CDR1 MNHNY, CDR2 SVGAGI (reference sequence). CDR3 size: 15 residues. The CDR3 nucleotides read TGTGCCAGCAGTTATCTCCAGCGGGGAGAAGAGACCCAGTACTTC. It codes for CASSYLQRGEETQYF.

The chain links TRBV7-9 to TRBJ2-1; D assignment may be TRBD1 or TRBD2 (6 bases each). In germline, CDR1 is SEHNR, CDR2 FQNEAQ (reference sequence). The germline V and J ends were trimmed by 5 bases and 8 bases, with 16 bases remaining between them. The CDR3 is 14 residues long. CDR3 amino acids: CASSERTGADEQFF. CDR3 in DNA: TGTGCCAGCAGCGAACGGACGGGGGCGGATGAGCAGTTCTTC.

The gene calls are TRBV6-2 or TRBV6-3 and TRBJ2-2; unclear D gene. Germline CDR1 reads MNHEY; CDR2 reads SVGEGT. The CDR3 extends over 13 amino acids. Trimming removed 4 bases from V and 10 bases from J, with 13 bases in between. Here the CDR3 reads CASSSPSSEELFF. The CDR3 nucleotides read TGTGCCAGCAGTTCCCCGTCATCCGAGGAGCTGTTTTTT.

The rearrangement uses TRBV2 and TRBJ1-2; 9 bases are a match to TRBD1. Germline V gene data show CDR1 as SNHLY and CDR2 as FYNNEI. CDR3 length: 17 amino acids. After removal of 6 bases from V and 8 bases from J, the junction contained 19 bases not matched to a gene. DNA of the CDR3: TGTGCCAGCAGCCCAGAGATTACGGGACAGGGTTTTCGAGGCTACACCTTC. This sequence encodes CASSPEITGQGFRGYTF.

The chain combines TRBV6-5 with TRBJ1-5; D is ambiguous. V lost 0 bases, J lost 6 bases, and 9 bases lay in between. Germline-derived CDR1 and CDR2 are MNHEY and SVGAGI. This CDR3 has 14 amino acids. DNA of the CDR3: TGTGCCAGCAGTTACTCAGGGTCCGGTCAGCCCCAGCATTTT. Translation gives CASSYSGSGQPQHF.

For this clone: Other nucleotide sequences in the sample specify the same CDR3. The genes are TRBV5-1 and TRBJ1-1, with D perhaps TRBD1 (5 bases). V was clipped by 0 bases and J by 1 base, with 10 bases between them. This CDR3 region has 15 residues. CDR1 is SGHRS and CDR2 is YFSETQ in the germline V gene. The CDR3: CASSLEGSGNTEAFF. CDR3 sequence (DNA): TGCGCCAGCAGCTTGGAGGGGTCAGGGAACACTGAAGCTTTCTTT. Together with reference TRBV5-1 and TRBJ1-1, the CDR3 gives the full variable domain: KAGVTQTPRYLIKTRGQQVTLSCSPISGHRSVSWYQQTPGQGLQFLFEYFSETQRNKGNFPGRFSGRQFSNSRSEMNVSTLELGDSALYLCASSLEGSGNTEAFFGQGTRLTVV.

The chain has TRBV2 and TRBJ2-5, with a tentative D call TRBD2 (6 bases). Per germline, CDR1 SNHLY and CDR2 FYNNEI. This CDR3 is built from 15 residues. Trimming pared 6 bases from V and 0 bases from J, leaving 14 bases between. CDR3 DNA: TGTGCCAGCAGGGGACTTCAACTCCACCAAGAGACCCAGTACTTC. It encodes CASRGLQLHQETQYF. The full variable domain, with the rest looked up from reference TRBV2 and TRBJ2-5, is EPEVTQTPSHQVTQMGQEVILRCVPISNHLYFYWYRQILGQKVEFLVSFYNNEISEKSEIFDDQFSVERPDGSNFTLKIRSTKLEDSAMYFCASRGLQLHQETQYFGPGTRLLVL.

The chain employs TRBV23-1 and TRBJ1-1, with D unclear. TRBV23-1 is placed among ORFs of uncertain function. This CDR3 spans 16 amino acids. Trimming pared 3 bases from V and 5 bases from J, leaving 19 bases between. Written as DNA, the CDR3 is TGCGCCAGCAGTCATTCTCCGGGCCCCAAGGGAACTGAAGCTTTCTTT. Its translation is CASSHSPGPKGTEAFF.

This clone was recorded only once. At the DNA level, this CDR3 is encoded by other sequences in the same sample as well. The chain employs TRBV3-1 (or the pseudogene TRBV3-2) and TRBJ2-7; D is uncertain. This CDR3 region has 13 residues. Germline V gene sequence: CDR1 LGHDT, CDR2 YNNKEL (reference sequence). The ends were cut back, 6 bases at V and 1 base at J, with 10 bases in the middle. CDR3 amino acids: CASSPGPSYEQYF. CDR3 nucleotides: TGTGCCAGCAGTCCGGGCCCGTCCTACGAGCAGTACTTC.

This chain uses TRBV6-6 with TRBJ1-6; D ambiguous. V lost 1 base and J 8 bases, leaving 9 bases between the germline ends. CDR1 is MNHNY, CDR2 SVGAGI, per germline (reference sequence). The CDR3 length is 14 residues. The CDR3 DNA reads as TGTGCCAGCAGTTACTTACAGCGGGATTCACCCCTCCACTTT. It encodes CASSYLQRDSPLHF.

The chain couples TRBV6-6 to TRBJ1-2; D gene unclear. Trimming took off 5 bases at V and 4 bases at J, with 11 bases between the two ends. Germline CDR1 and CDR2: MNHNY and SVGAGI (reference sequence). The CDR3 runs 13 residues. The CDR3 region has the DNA TGTGCCAGCAGTCCAGACGGGCTCTATGGCTACACCTTC. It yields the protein CASSPDGLYGYTF.

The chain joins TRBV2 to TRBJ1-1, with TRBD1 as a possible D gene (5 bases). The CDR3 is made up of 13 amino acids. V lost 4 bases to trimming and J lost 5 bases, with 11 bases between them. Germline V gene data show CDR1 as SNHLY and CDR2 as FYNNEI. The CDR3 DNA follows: TGTGCCAGCAGTGCCGAGCGGGGGACTGAAGCTTTCTTT. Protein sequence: CASSAERGTEAFF. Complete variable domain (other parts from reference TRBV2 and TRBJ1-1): EPEVTQTPSHQVTQMGQEVILRCVPISNHLYFYWYRQILGQKVEFLVSFYNNEISEKSEIFDDQFSVERPDGSNFTLKIRSTKLEDSAMYFCASSAERGTEAFFGQGTRLTVV.

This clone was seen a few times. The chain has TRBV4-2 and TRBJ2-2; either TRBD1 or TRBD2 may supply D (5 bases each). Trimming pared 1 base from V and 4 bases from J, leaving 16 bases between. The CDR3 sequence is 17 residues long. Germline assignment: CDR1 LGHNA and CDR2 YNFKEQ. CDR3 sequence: CASSQGPWGAGTGELFF. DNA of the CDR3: TGTGCCAGCAGCCAAGGCCCCTGGGGCGCGGGCACCGGGGAGCTGTTTTTT.

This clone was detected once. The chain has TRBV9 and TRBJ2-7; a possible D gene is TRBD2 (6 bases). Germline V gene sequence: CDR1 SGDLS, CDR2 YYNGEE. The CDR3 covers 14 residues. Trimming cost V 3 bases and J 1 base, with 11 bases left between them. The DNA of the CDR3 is TGTGCCAGCAGCGCAACTGGGACTTCCTACGAGCAGTACTTC. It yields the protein CASSATGTSYEQYF.

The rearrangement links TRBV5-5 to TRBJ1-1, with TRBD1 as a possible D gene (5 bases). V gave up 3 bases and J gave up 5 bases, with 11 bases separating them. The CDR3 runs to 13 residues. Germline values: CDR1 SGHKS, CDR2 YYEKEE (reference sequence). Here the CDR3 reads CASSSRGGTEAFF. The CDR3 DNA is TGTGCCAGCAGCTCCCGGGGGGGTACTGAAGCTTTCTTT.

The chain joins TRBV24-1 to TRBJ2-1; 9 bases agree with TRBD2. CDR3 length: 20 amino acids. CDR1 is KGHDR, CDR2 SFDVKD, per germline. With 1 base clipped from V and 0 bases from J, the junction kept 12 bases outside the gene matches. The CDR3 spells CATSDFGGRAAGISYNEQFF. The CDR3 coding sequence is TGTGCCACCAGTGATTTCGGCGGGAGGGCCGCCGGGATCTCCTACAATGAGCAGTTCTTC.

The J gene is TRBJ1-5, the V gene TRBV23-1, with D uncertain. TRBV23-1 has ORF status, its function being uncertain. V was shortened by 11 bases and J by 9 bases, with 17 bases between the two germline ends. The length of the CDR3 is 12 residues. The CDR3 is CAGPSSGGPQHF. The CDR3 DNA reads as TGCGCCGGACCGTCTAGCGGCGGGCCCCAGCATTTT.

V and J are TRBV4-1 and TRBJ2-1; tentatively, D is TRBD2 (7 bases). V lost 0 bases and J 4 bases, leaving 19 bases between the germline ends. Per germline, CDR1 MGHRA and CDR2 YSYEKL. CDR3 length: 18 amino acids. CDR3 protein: CASSQDGRGAGTYNEQFF. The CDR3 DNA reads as TGCGCCAGCAGCCAAGATGGCCGGGGGGCTGGGACTTACAATGAGCAGTTCTTC.

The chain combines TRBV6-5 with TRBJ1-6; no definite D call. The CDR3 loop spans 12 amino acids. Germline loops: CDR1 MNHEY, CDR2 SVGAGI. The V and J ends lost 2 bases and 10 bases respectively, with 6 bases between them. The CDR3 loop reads CASSYPGSPLHF. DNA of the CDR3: TGTGCCAGCAGTTACCCGGGCTCACCCCTCCACTTT.

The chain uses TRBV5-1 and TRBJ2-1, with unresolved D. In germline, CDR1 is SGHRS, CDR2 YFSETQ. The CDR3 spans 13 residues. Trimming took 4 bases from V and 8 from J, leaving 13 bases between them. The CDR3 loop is CASSRPGADEQFF. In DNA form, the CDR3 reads TGCGCCAGCAGCCGCCCCGGTGCTGATGAGCAGTTCTTC.

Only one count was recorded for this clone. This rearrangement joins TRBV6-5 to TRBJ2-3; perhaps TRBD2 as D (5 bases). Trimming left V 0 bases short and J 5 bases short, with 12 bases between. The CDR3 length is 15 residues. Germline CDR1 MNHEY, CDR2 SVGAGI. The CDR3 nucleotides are TGTGCCAGCAGTTACTCGCGGCCCGGAGGAGATACGCAGTATTTT. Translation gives CASSYSRPGGDTQYF.

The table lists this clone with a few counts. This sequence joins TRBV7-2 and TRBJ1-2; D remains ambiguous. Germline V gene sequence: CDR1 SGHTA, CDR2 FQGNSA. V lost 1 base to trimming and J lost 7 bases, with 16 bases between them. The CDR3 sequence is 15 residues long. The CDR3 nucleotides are TGTGCCAGCAGCTTAGTGGCAGGAGATCTCGGTGGCTACACCTTC. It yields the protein CASSLVAGDLGGYTF.